This TCR beta chain originates from a study of blood T cell repertoires in COVID-19. About the study: Sites in the United States, Italy and Spain provided acute and convalescent COVID-19 samples. The analysed material was cDNA or gDNA that came from T cells, B-cell-depleted T cells, or PBMCs.

The CDR3 is made up of 13 amino acids. The ends lost 5 bases at V and 12 bases at J; junction bases unmatched: 8. The germline CDR1 and CDR2 sequences are SGHTA and FQGTGA. Original data processing: Nucleated cell number was recorded as an estimate derived from reference gene primer amplification. The method was immunoSEQ multiplex PCR; TCRdb's version includes in-frame clones alone and lacks a portion of them. V and J calls and clone size are copied from that table; D and trimming were computed from the DNA. The table includes some 45,000 clones, 75% to 95% detected once. The V gene is TRBV7-3, the J gene TRBJ2-4; 9 bases map to TRBD1. Sequenced input: peripheral blood. The clonotype comes from a man aged 65 to 85 with active COVID-19. The CDR3 protein is CASSTTGQGRQYF. The CDR3 bases are TGTGCCAGCAGCACTACCGGACAGGGGCGTCAGTACTTC.